The T cell receptor beta chain under discussion was sequenced for a study of blood T cell repertoires in COVID-19. In the study overall: Whether acute or convalescent, the COVID-19 samples came from the United States, Italy and Spain. PBMCs, B-cell-depleted T cells, or T cells were the source of the cDNA or gDNA that made up the material.

The table came from immunoSEQ multiplex PCR; TCRdb's copy has only in-frame clones and leaves some out. The data hold over 250,000 clones, with about nine tenths observed a single time. CDR3 length: 14 amino acids. Trimming at V came to 5 bases and at J to 1 base, leaving 5 bases not matched to a gene. CDR1 and CDR2 (germline): KGHSH, LQKENI. This clonotype was sampled from a woman between 40 and 55 years old who had recovered from COVID-19. J is TRBJ2-7 and V is TRBV18; TRBD1 agrees at 7 bases. Sequencing was done on a sample of peripheral blood. For the CDR3, the DNA is TGTGCCAGCTCATCGGGACAGCAATCCTACGAGCAGTACTTC. It codes for CASSSGQQSYEQYF.